Listed here are 11 T cell receptor beta chains from one sample, sequenced in a study of cytomegalovirus exposure and HLA in healthy donors (dated by TCRdb to 2016 to 2017). Receptor amplification or capture employed the immunoSEQ multiplex PCR assay. A mixture of 60 forward primers for TCR Vbeta segments and 13 reverse primers for TCR Jbeta segments was used in the multiplex PCR. The clones in this table, taken by TCRdb from immuneACCESS, are in-frame only. Not every clone is retained; where verified, under half of the shortfall comes from an unresolved V gene, and the cause of the rest is unknown. This sample has about 160,000 clones in its table, and 75% of those were observed once. The top ten hold around 2.5% of the sample. Sequencing input: PBMCs. The receptors originated from a female donor in good health and CMV-seronegative.

The chain employs TRBV11-2 and TRBJ1-6; D is undetermined. The CDR3 totals 13 residues. V lost 3 bases and J 10 bases, leaving 10 bases between the germline ends. The germline CDR1 and CDR2 sequences are SGHAT and FQNNGV. The CDR3 sequence is CASSFGVGSPLHF. In DNA form, the CDR3 reads TGTGCCAGCAGCTTCGGGGTTGGGTCACCCCTCCACTTT.

This chain links TRBV9 with TRBJ1-2; D is unresolved. Trimming removed 4 bases at V and 8 bases at J, with 12 bases between. In germline, CDR1 is SGDLS, CDR2 YYNGEE. This CDR3 is 12 amino acids long. The CDR3 nucleotides are TGTGCCAGCAGCCTCTCGACACGAGGCTACACCTTC. This translates into CASSLSTRGYTF.

The count of this clone is one. A junction end diverges from the germline sequence, so it may reflect a read error. The chain combines TRBV5-5 with TRBJ2-7, with 10 bases lining up with TRBD1. The CDR3 spans 12 residues. Germline V gives CDR1 SGHKS, CDR2 YYEKEE (reference sequence). CDR3 sequence reads: CASSAPGQGPLF. The CDR3 DNA reads as TGTGCCAGCAGCGCCCCGGGACAGGGGCCTCTCTTC.

V and J are TRBV7-3 and TRBJ2-3; perhaps TRBD1 as D (6 bases). V dropped 3 bases and J dropped 0 bases, with 7 bases sitting between them. This CDR3 region has 14 residues. Germline CDR1 is SGHTA and CDR2 is FQGTGA. This CDR3 is CASSLGASTDTQYF. The CDR3 nucleotides are TGTGCCAGCAGCTTGGGGGCCAGCACAGATACGCAGTATTTT.

The chain uses TRBV5-1 and TRBJ1-6; 7 positions agree with TRBD1. The junction had 2 bases not matched to a gene; V was cut back by 0 bases and J by 5 bases. Germline lookup yields CDR1 SGHRS and CDR2 YFSETQ. This CDR3 is built from 15 residues. This CDR3 is CASSLVDRDNSPLHF. The CDR3 nucleotides are TGCGCCAGCAGCTTGGTTGACAGGGATAATTCACCCCTCCACTTT.

The J gene is TRBJ1-5, the V gene TRBV11-2, with a tentative D call TRBD1 (6 bases). CDR1 SGHAT and CDR2 FQNNGV come from the germline V gene. CDR3 size: 16 residues. The V end lost 5 bases, the J end lost 0 bases, and 14 bases lay between the germline ends. This CDR3 is CASSPTGQISNQPQHF. The CDR3 DNA reads TGTGCCAGCAGCCCGACAGGACAGATTAGCAATCAGCCCCAGCATTTT.

The chain combines TRBV19 with TRBJ2-1; the match to TRBD2 covers 10 bases. The CDR3 totals 17 residues. V lost 3 bases to trimming and J lost 4 bases; unmatched junction nucleotides: 9. Germline loops: CDR1 LNHDA, CDR2 SQIVND (reference sequence). The CDR3 region has the DNA TGTGCCAGTAGTATCGTCCTAGCGGGGGATCGTTACAATGAGCAGTTCTTC. Protein sequence: CASSIVLAGDRYNEQFF. The full variable domain, its missing parts supplied by reference TRBV19 and TRBJ2-1, is DGGITQSPKYLFRKEGQNVTLSCEQNLNHDAMYWYRQDPGQGLRLIYYSQIVNDFQKGDIAEGYSVSREKKESFPLTVTSAQKNPTAFYLCASSIVLAGDRYNEQFFGPGTRLTVL.

This sequence joins TRBV9 and TRBJ2-1, with 9 bases lining up with TRBD2. CDR1 SGDLS and CDR2 YYNGEE come from the germline V gene. The CDR3 has 17 amino acids. The J segment lost 4 bases and the V segment lost 0 bases, leaving 8 bases of the junction unmatched. The CDR3 region has the DNA TGTGCCAGCAGCGTAGCTTTGGGTAGCGGGGGTTACAATGAGCAGTTCTTC. It yields the protein CASSVALGSGGYNEQFF.

This clone was observed once. This chain joins TRBV6-5 and TRBJ2-3; 7 nucleotides agree with TRBD2. Germline CDR1 reads MNHEY; CDR2 reads SVGAGI. V was pared by 4 bases and J by 1 base, with 5 bases of the junction left unmatched. The CDR3 extends over 15 amino acids. CDR3 residues: CASSSLGRGTDTQYF. The DNA for the CDR3 is TGTGCCAGCAGTTCTCTAGGGAGGGGCACAGATACGCAGTATTTT.

V is TRBV6-5 and J is TRBJ1-4; D may be TRBD1 (5 bases). Germline V gene lookup returns CDR1 MNHEY and CDR2 SVGAGI. The ends were cut back, 6 bases at V and 8 bases at J, with 19 bases in the middle. The CDR3 has 15 amino acids. The CDR3 sequence is CASSPGAGNVEKLFF. CDR3 nucleotides: TGTGCCAGCAGCCCCGGGGCGGGGAATGTGGAAAAACTGTTTTTT.

The rearrangement joins TRBV5-4 to TRBJ2-3; D might be TRBD2 (5 bases). The V gene lost 0 bases and the J gene lost 4 bases, with 12 bases spanning the gap. This CDR3 comprises 15 residues. The germline V gene has CDR1 SGHNT and CDR2 YYREEE (reference sequence). The CDR3 region is CASSLAWGSADTQYF. The CDR3 coding sequence is TGTGCCAGCAGCTTGGCCTGGGGTAGCGCAGATACGCAGTATTTT. The full variable domain, in which reference TRBV5-4 and TRBJ2-3 provide the parts outside the CDR3, is ETGVTQSPTHLIKTRGQQVTLRCSSQSGHNTVSWYQQALGQGPQFIFQYYREEENGRGNFPPRFSGLQFPNYSSELNVNALELDDSALYLCASSLAWGSADTQYFGPGTRLTVL.